This section outlines one T cell receptor beta chain sequence together with its context. Its antigen is not known. These data are taken from a study of shared clonotypes between healthy human individuals. Study in general: There were three CD4 naive, three CD4 memory, two CD8 naive and one CD8 memory plates per donor.

Generated by immunoSEQ multiplex PCR, the TCRdb table keeps only in-frame clones and is missing some. The data show around 690,000 clones, with less than 95% seen just once and approximately 35% held by the top ten. The germline gives CDR1 MNHEY, CDR2 SVGAGI. CDR3 length equals 12 residues. V was pared by 0 bases and J by 7 bases, with 7 bases between. Notes on the study in general: Sampling was confined to blood; repertoires within tissues likely differ.

The receptor was derived from a man younger than 35 in good health. Some clones in this sample may be carry-over from other donors' samples. Sequenced input: memory CD8+ T cells from PBMCs. The sample's subset: CD45RO+ cells pooled with CCR7-negative TemRA cells. This sequence joins TRBV6-5 and TRBJ2-7; D is possibly TRBD2 (5 bases). The CDR3, as DNA: TGTGCCAGCAGTTACTCTGGGGAGGAGCAGTACTTC. Translating it yields CASSYSGEEQYF.